These T cell receptor beta chains were read from a single sample in a study of blood T cell repertoires in COVID-19. Measured with immunoSEQ multiplex PCR; TCRdb has only the in-frame clones, and not every one. Among approximately 76,000 clones listed, 70% to 85% were seen once. What was sequenced was peripheral blood. These receptors all come from a woman aged 70 to 79 with acute or convalescent COVID-19. CDR3s include the opening cysteine and the closing phenylalanine or tryptophan. A D gene is named only where the DNA matches it firmly. Expanded clones are given a class, and other clones once, few, many or no size at all.

TRBD2 | TRBJ2-7 | TRBV6-6 | . | CASSQTSHEQYF | TGTGCCAGCAGCCAGACTAGCCACGAGCAGTACTTC
. | TRBJ1-2 | TRBV3-1/TRBV3-2 | . | CASSQGIGGAGGYTF | TGTGCCAGCAGCCAAGGAATTGGTGGAGCGGGTGGCTACACCTTC
. | TRBJ2-3 | TRBV19 | . | CASMGLDTDTQYF | TGTGCCAGTATGGGGCTTGACACAGATACGCAGTATTTT
TRBD1 | TRBJ1-2 | TRBV30 | once | CALYNRGPGYGYTF | TGTGCCTTATATAACAGGGGGCCAGGGTATGGCTACACCTTC
TRBD1 | TRBJ1-1 | TRBV14 | . | CASSQVGRGHTEAFF | TGTGCCAGCAGCCAAGTAGGCAGGGGGCATACTGAAGCTTTCTTT
TRBD1 | TRBJ1-3 | TRBV3-1/TRBV3-2 | . | CASSLLNRGILSGNTIYF | TGTGCCAGCAGCCTACTGAACAGGGGGATCCTCTCTGGAAACACCATATATTTT
TRBD1 | TRBJ1-6 | TRBV7-2 | many | CASSLRDRAFVNSPLHF | TGTGCCAGCAGCTTGAGGGACAGGGCCTTCGTCAATTCACCCCTCCACTTT
. | TRBJ1-6 | TRBV5-1 | . | CASSLTGWADNSPLHF | TGCGCCAGCAGCTTGACTGGTTGGGCAGATAATTCACCCCTCCACTTT
TRBD1 | TRBJ1-2 | TRBV4-1 | . | CASSQNVGQVIYGYTF | TGCGCCAGCAGCCAGAACGTGGGACAGGTGATCTATGGCTACACCTTC
TRBD2 | TRBJ2-1 | TRBV20-1 | large | CSASPIITSGGLNEQFF | TGCAGTGCTAGTCCCATAATTACTAGCGGGGGCCTCAATGAGCAGTTCTTC
TRBD1 | TRBJ1-1 | TRBV28 | once | CASSLGGTGFSEAFF | TGTGCCAGCAGTTTGGGCGGGACAGGGTTTTCTGAAGCTTTCTTT
. | TRBJ1-2 | TRBV5-6 | . | CASRDSGNYGYTF | TGTGCCAGCAGGGACAGCGGTAACTATGGCTACACCTTC
TRBD2 | TRBJ2-7 | TRBV7-2 | . | CASSLAPSSGTYEQYF | TGTGCCAGCAGCTTAGCGCCGTCTAGCGGAACCTACGAGCAGTACTTC
TRBD1 | TRBJ2-7 | TRBV7-9 | . | CASSSWTGGYSNEQYF | TGTGCCAGCAGCTCATGGACAGGGGGGTATAGTAACGAGCAGTACTTC
. | TRBJ2-7 | TRBV15 | . | CATSDGGFGGYEQYF | TGTGCCACCAGTGATGGGGGCTTTGGAGGCTACGAGCAGTACTTC
. | TRBJ2-2 | TRBV5-6 | . | CASSLYTGELFF | TGTGCCAGCAGCCTTTACACCGGGGAGCTGTTTTTT
. | TRBJ2-2 | TRBV11-2 | . | CASSLPGSGELFF | TGTGCCAGCAGCTTACCGGGTTCCGGGGAGCTGTTTTTT
. | TRBJ2-2 | TRBV14 | . | CASSQIREVGRNTGELFF | TGTGCCAGCAGCCAGATCAGGGAAGTGGGGCGGAACACCGGGGAGCTGTTTTTT
. | TRBJ1-1 | TRBV7-2 | . | CASSVATGMNTEAFF | TGTGCCAGCAGCGTAGCCACAGGAATGAACACTGAAGCTTTCTTT
TRBD1 | TRBJ1-1 | TRBV2 | . | CASSRDRSTEAFF | TGTGCCAGCAGTAGGGACAGAAGCACTGAAGCTTTCTTT
. | TRBJ1-2 | TRBV6-5 | few | CASRLDPGTGYGYTF | TGTGCCAGCAGACTCGACCCAGGGACTGGCTATGGCTACACCTTC
. | TRBJ2-2 | TRBV7-2 | . | CASSLNRVTGELFF | TGTGCCAGCAGCTTAAACAGGGTCACCGGGGAGCTGTTTTTT
. | TRBJ2-7 | TRBV4-2 | . | CASSQDLPGVTSYEQYF | TGTGCCAGCAGCCAAGATCTCCCAGGGGTAACCTCCTACGAGCAGTACTTC
. | TRBJ2-5 | TRBV9 | . | CASSVETGSFRETQYF | TGTGCCAGCAGCGTAGAAACAGGGTCCTTTAGAGAGACCCAGTACTTC
. | TRBJ1-3 | TRBV6-5 | . | CASSQGGSGNTIYF | TGTGCCAGCAGTCAGGGAGGATCTGGAAACACCATATATTTT
. | TRBJ1-4 | TRBV5-1 | . | CASSLSGYEEKLFF | TGCGCCAGCAGCTTGTCAGGGTACGAGGAAAAACTGTTTTTT
. | TRBJ1-5 | TRBV7-8 | . | CASSSDGSNQPQHF | TGTGCCAGCAGCTCAGATGGTAGCAATCAGCCCCAGCATTTT
TRBD2 | TRBJ2-5 | TRBV12-3/TRBV12-4 | . | CASRIAGRETQYF | TGTGCCAGCAGGATAGCGGGGAGGGAGACCCAGTACTTC
. | TRBJ1-2 | TRBV4-3 | . | CASSPRWQYYGYTF | TGCGCCAGCAGCCCGAGGTGGCAGTACTATGGCTACACCTTC
. | TRBJ1-5 | TRBV29-1 | . | CSVKQGINQPQHF | TGCAGCGTCAAACAGGGAATCAATCAGCCCCAGCATTTT
TRBD2 | TRBJ2-2 | TRBV7-3 | . | CASSLIGGDTGELFF | TGTGCCAGCAGCTTAATCGGGGGGGACACCGGGGAGCTGTTTTTT
TRBD1 | TRBJ1-5 | TRBV19 | . | CASGQGRAQHF | TGTGCCAGTGGACAGGGAAGGGCCCAGCATTTT
TRBD2 | TRBJ2-6 | TRBV6-6 | . | CASSYYGGTGANVLTF | TGTGCCAGCAGTTATTACGGGGGGACCGGGGCCAACGTCCTGACTTTC
. | TRBJ1-1 | TRBV7-6 | . | CASSSFLRASVSEAFF | TGTGCCAGCAGCTCCTTTTTGAGGGCCAGCGTTTCTGAAGCTTTCTTT
. | TRBJ2-4 | TRBV12-3/TRBV12-4 | . | CASSLGPKSIQYF | TGTGCCAGCAGTTTGGGGCCGAAGTCCATTCAGTACTTC
. | TRBJ2-5 | TRBV19 | . | CASSISNRAGTQYF | TGTGCCAGTAGTATATCTAACAGGGCAGGGACCCAGTACTTC
TRBD1 | TRBJ2-7 | TRBV29-1 | . | CSVDGTGGSYEQYF | TGCAGCGTTGATGGGACAGGGGGTTCCTACGAGCAGTACTTC
TRBD1 | TRBJ1-3 | TRBV6-6 | . | CASSYPTGSGNTIYF | TGTGCCAGCAGTTACCCGACAGGGTCTGGAAACACCATATATTTT
TRBD1 | TRBJ2-1 | TRBV2 | . | CASTTAGTGWFF | TGTGCCAGCACGACGGCCGGGACAGGATGGTTCTTC
. | TRBJ1-2 | TRBV5-1 | . | CASSGGQFYGYTF | TGCGCCAGCAGCGGCGGACAGTTCTATGGCTACACCTTC
. | TRBJ2-1 | TRBV7-2 | . | CASSLVTVNNEQFF | TGTGCCAGCAGCTTAGTCACAGTGAACAATGAGCAGTTCTTC
. | TRBJ2-1 | TRBV15 | . | CATSRDRFGSNEQFF | TGTGCCACCAGCAGAGATCGGTTCGGGAGCAATGAGCAGTTCTTC
. | TRBJ1-4 | TRBV19 | . | CASSIGGAKEKLFF | TGTGCCAGTAGTATTGGGGGGGCTAAGGAAAAACTGTTTTTT
. | TRBJ2-7 | TRBV21-1 | . | CASSKERQGAYEQYF | TGTGCCAGCAGCAAAGAACGACAGGGGGCCTACGAGCAGTACTTC
. | TRBJ2-7 | TRBV7-2 | . | CASSSLSEQYF | TGTGCCAGCAGCTCCCTATCCGAGCAGTACTTC
. | TRBJ1-1 | TRBV9 | . | CASSLQDVNTEAFF | TGTGCCAGCAGCTTACAGGACGTCAACACTGAAGCTTTCTTT
. | TRBJ2-7 | TRBV28 | . | CASSRTAYEQYF | TGTGCCAGCAGTAGGACAGCCTACGAGCAGTACTTC
. | TRBJ1-3 | TRBV7-6 | . | CASSLGEGNTIYF | TGTGCCAGCAGCTTAGGAGAAGGAAACACCATATATTTT
TRBD1 | TRBJ1-2 | TRBV7-2 | . | CASTRGGQGRGYTF | TGTGCCAGCACCCGGGGGGGACAGGGTCGCGGCTACACCTTC
. | TRBJ1-1 | TRBV11-2 | . | CASLRTPNTEAFF | TGTGCCAGCCTAAGGACACCGAACACTGAAGCTTTCTTT